This TCR beta chain was obtained from a study of PD-L1 blockade in urothelial cancer. Whole-study context: Bladder-origin urothelial cancer in males described twenty-five of the 29 patients.

Each PCR contained spiked-in synthetic TCR analog templates. Produced via immunoSEQ multiplex PCR; TCRdb's table is partial and in-frame only. The data contain tens of thousands of clones, about four fifths of them singletons. The germline V gene encodes CDR1 LNHDA and CDR2 SQIVND (reference sequence). The CDR3 length is 15 residues. The V end lost 1 base, the J end lost 3 bases, and 12 bases lay between the germline ends. The material sequenced was PBMCs, taken around atezolizumab (anti-PD-L1) treatment. V is TRBV19 and J is TRBJ1-1; TRBD1 might be the D (5 bases). The TCR sequence derives from a man between 65 and 85 years old with urothelial cancer. Written as DNA, the CDR3 is TGTGCCAGTAGTATAGGGGGGGGTCCGGACACTGAAGCTTTCTTT. Encoded protein: CASSIGGGPDTEAFF. The variable domain in full, with the rest retrieved from reference TRBV19 and TRBJ1-1, is DGGITQSPKYLFRKEGQNVTLSCEQNLNHDAMYWYRQDPGQGLRLIYYSQIVNDFQKGDIAEGYSVSREKKESFPLTVTSAQKNPTAFYLCASSIGGGPDTEAFFGQGTRLTVV.